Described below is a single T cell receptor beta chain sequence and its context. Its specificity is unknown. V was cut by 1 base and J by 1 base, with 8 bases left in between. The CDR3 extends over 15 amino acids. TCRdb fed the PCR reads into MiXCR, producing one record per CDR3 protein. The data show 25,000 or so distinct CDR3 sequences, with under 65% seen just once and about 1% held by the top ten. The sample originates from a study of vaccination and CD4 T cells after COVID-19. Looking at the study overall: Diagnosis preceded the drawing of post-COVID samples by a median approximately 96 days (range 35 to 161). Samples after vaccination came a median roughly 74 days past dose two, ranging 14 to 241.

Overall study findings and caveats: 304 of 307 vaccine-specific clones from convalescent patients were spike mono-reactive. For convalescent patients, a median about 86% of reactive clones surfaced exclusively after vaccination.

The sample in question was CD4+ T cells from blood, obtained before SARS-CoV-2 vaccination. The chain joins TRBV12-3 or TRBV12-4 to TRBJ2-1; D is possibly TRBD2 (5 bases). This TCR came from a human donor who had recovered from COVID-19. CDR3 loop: CASSLELASYNEQFF. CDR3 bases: TGTGCCAGCAGTTTAGAGCTAGCTTCCTACAATGAGCAGTTCTTC.